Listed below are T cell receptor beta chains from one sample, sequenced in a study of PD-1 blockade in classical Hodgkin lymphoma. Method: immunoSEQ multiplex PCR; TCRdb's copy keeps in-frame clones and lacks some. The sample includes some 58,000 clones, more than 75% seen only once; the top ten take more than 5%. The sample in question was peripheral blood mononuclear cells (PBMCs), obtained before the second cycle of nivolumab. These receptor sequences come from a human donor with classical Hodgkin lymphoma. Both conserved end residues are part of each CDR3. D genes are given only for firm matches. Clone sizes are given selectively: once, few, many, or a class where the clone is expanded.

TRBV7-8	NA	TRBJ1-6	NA	CASSLTGPSANSPLHF	TGTGCCAGCAGCTTAACAGGCCCCTCTGCAAATTCACCCCTCCACTTT
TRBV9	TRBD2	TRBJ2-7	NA	CASASGGSYEQYF	TGTGCCTCCGCGAGCGGGGGCTCCTACGAGCAGTACTTC
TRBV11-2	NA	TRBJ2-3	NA	CASSYRPTTDTQYF	TGTGCCAGCAGCTATAGGCCTACCACAGATACGCAGTATTTT
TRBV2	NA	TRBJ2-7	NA	CASSATTYEQYF	TGTGCCAGCAGTGCTACTACATACGAGCAGTACTTC
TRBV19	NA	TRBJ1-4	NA	CASSGVGDNEKLFF	TGTGCCAGTAGCGGGGTCGGGGATAATGAAAAACTGTTTTTT
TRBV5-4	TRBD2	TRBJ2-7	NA	CASSPTSGGVSSYEQYF	TGTGCCAGCAGCCCTACTAGCGGGGGGGTCAGCTCCTACGAGCAGTACTTC
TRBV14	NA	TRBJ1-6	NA	CASSLTGPSPLHF	TGTGCCAGCAGCCTTACCGGGCCTTCACCCCTCCACTTT
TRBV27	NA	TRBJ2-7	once	CASSFTGLYEQYF	TGTGCCAGCAGTTTCACAGGTTTATACGAGCAGTACTTC
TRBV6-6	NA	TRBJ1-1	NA	CASSPFGTGQPEAFF	TGTGCCAGCAGTCCTTTTGGAACAGGGCAGCCTGAAGCTTTCTTT
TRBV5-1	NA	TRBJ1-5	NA	CASSLEGSTNQPQHF	TGCGCCAGCAGCTTGGAAGGCAGCACCAATCAGCCCCAGCATTTT